The next 30 T cell receptor beta chains were all read from a single sample in a study of naive and memory T cell subsets. The beta constant-region primer was an equimolar mix of two oligonucleotides covering TRBC1 and TRBC2. Using its own MiXCR run on the UMI-ligation and nested PCR reads, TCRdb lists one record per CDR3 protein. The sample yields tens of thousands of distinct CDR3 sequences, roughly 10% seen once. The specimen sequenced was effector memory CD4+ T cells from blood. Indicated subset: effector memory, CD45RA- CD27-. The receptors derive from a human donor in good health.

This clonotype was found a few times. The chain links TRBV11-3 to TRBJ2-7; D possibly corresponds to TRBD1 (6 bases). The CDR3 runs 14 residues. V was trimmed by 1 base and J by 3 bases, leaving 10 bases between them. Germline loops: CDR1 SGHNT, CDR2 YENEEA. CDR3 in amino acids: CASSLAAQGYEQYF. In DNA form, the CDR3 reads TGTGCCAGCAGCTTAGCCGCACAGGGCTACGAGCAGTACTTC.

The rearrangement uses TRBV7-2 and TRBJ1-2; D gene uncertain. Germline V gene lookup returns CDR1 SGHTA and CDR2 FQGNSA. Trimming took off 8 bases at V and 2 bases at J, with 12 bases between the two ends. There are 13 residues in the CDR3. The CDR3 DNA reads as TGTGCCAGCGCACCTCAAACAAACTATGGCTACACCTTC. As protein: CASAPQTNYGYTF.

The chain carries TRBV2 and TRBJ2-1; no clear D. The V gene lost 1 base and the J gene lost 9 bases, with 16 bases spanning the gap. The CDR3 spans 15 residues. Germline assignment: CDR1 SNHLY and CDR2 FYNNEI. The chain's CDR3 is CASSEEAGTRAEQFF. The CDR3 nucleotides read TGTGCCAGCAGTGAAGAGGCTGGTACCCGGGCTGAGCAGTTCTTC.

The table lists this clonotype with many counts. J is TRBJ1-1 and V is TRBV2, with TRBD1 matching 11 bases. There are 13 residues in the CDR3. The germline V gene encodes CDR1 SNHLY and CDR2 FYNNEI. The ends lost 6 bases at V and 3 bases at J; junction bases unmatched: 0. The CDR3 sequence is CASRGQGDTEAFF. The DNA of the CDR3 is TGTGCCAGCAGGGGACAGGGGGACACTGAAGCTTTCTTT.

This chain links TRBV12-3 or TRBV12-4 with TRBJ2-1, with TRBD2 matching 7 bases. J was trimmed by 1 base and V by 2 bases; bases with no gene match: 5. The CDR3 covers 16 residues. CDR3 in DNA: TGTGCCAGCAGTTTAACGGGGGAGGGGTCCTACAATGAGCAGTTCTTC. It translates to CASSLTGEGSYNEQFF.

V gene TRBV4-1 combines with J gene TRBJ2-1, with 8 bases identical to TRBD1. The CDR3 is 15 amino acids. Per the germline V gene, CDR1 is MGHRA and CDR2 is YSYEKL. V was clipped by 1 base and J by 10 bases; unmatched bases: 9. CDR3: CASSQVSQGAQEQFF. DNA for the CDR3: TGCGCCAGCAGCCAAGTGTCGCAGGGGGCTCAAGAGCAGTTCTTC.

This clonotype has only one observation. This sequence joins TRBV11-1 and TRBJ1-5; D might be TRBD1 (6 bases). V was shortened by 3 bases and J by 4 bases, with 7 bases between the two germline ends. This CDR3 is built from 13 residues. CDR1 SGHAT and CDR2 FQDESV come from the germline V gene (reference sequence). The CDR3 loop is CASSFGTNQPQHF. The DNA of the CDR3 is TGTGCCAGCAGCTTCGGGACAAATCAGCCCCAGCATTTT.

This clonotype showed up many times. The chain links TRBV14 to TRBJ2-7; TRBD1 might be the D (5 bases). This CDR3 is 13 amino acids long. Germline lookup yields CDR1 SGHDN and CDR2 FVKESK. The V end lost 1 base, the J end lost 2 bases, and 6 bases lay between the germline ends. CDR3 DNA sequence: TGTGCCAGCAGCCAAGGCAGGGCCTACGAGCAGTACTTC. It yields the protein CASSQGRAYEQYF. Complete variable domain (other parts from reference TRBV14 and TRBJ2-7): EAGVTQFPSHSVIEKGQTVTLRCDPISGHDNLYWYRRVMGKEIKFLLHFVKESKQDESGMPNNRFLAERTGGTYSTLKVQPAELEDSGVYFCASSQGRAYEQYFGPGTRLTVT.

This clonotype was detected ten times or more. V gene TRBV5-6 combines with J gene TRBJ2-3, with D unresolved. Germline V lookup: CDR1 SGHDT, CDR2 YYEEEE. Trimming shortened V by 2 bases and J by 3 bases, and 10 bases separated the two germline ends. This CDR3 is built from 14 residues. This CDR3 is CASSFYGSTDTQYF. The CDR3, as DNA: TGTGCCAGCAGCTTTTATGGGTCAACAGATACGCAGTATTTT.

The chain combines TRBV7-3 with TRBJ2-1, with D possibly TRBD1 on 6 matching bases. Trimming stripped 6 bases from V and 6 bases from J, with 15 bases between. This CDR3 is built from 14 residues. Germline V lookup: CDR1 SGHTA, CDR2 FQGTGA. The CDR3 coding sequence is TGTGCCAGCAGTGACACAGGGTTCGCCAATGAGCAGTTCTTC. This codes for CASSDTGFANEQFF.

CDR3 in amino acids: CASSQNGGLYQETQYF. The DNA of the CDR3 is TGTGCCAGCAGCCAAAATGGGGGACTTTACCAAGAGACCCAGTACTTC. The chain couples TRBV16 to TRBJ2-5; a weak D match, TRBD2 (6 bases). Trimming removed 2 bases at V and 0 bases at J, with 13 bases between. Looked up from germline, CDR1 is KGHSY and CDR2 is FQNENV. This CDR3 has 16 amino acids.

This clonotype was counted ten times or more. The rearrangement links TRBV9 to TRBJ2-2; D may be TRBD1 (6 bases). CDR3 length equals 14 residues. The ends were cut back, 3 bases at V and 7 bases at J, with 13 bases in the middle. Germline CDR1 SGDLS, CDR2 YYNGEE. The CDR3: CASSGTGMFGELFF. The CDR3 DNA is TGTGCCAGCAGCGGAACAGGGATGTTCGGGGAGCTGTTTTTT.

Comments on this clonotype: It may be a read error: a sequence one base away is much more abundant. V is TRBV10-2 and J is TRBJ2-3; D gene ambiguous. This CDR3 contains 11 residues. Germline-derived CDR1 and CDR2 are WSHSY and SAAADI. CDR3 sequence: CASRNTETQYF. CDR3 in DNA: TGCGCCAGTAGGAACACAGAAACGCAGTATTTT.

This clonotype was picked up many times. V is TRBV11-2 and J is TRBJ2-2, with D unclear. The CDR3 is made up of 13 amino acids. Per the germline V gene, CDR1 is SGHAT and CDR2 is FQNNGV. Trimming shortened V by 3 bases and J by 2 bases, and 4 bases separated the two germline ends. The CDR3 nucleotides are TGTGCCAGCAGCTTGACTAACACCGGGGAGCTGTTTTTT. It encodes CASSLTNTGELFF.

This clonotype is classed as medium-sized (0.01 to 0.1%). Here the CDR3 reads CASKYDRELQETQYF. The DNA of the CDR3 is TGTGCCAGCAAATACGACAGGGAACTCCAAGAGACCCAGTACTTC. The chain is built from TRBV7-2 and TRBJ2-5; 7 nucleotides agree with TRBD1. CDR1 and CDR2 (germline): SGHTA, FQGNSA. The CDR3 runs to 15 residues. The V segment lost 7 bases and the J segment 1 base; nucleotides outside the gene matches: 9.

Relative to its sample, this clonotype is medium-sized (0.01 to 0.1%). The V call is TRBV5-1, the J call TRBJ2-7, with 7 bases matching TRBD1. This CDR3 has 15 residues. V was clipped by 0 bases and J by 0 bases; unmatched bases: 3. CDR1 is SGHRS and CDR2 is YFSETQ in the germline V gene. The CDR3, as DNA: TGCGCCAGCAGCTTGGTTCCAGGGGGCTCCTACGAGCAGTACTTC. Its translation: CASSLVPGGSYEQYF.

For this clonotype: One end of the junction is discordant with germline, which a read error may explain. The chain has TRBV7-9 and TRBJ2-5, with D unresolved. The CDR3 is 13 residues long. Germline V CDR1 and CDR2: SEHNR, FQNEAQ (reference sequence). CDR3 region: CASSLPPQETKYF. The CDR3 DNA is TGTGCCAGCAGCTTACCCCCCCAAGAGACCAAGTACTTC.

The sample holds a few counts of this clonotype. CDR3 in amino acids: CSARQVTTSGRATTQYF. The CDR3 bases are TGCAGTGCTAGACAGGTTACGACTAGCGGGAGGGCCACTACGCAGTATTTT. The chain combines TRBV20-1 with TRBJ2-3; 14 bases agree with TRBD2. The CDR3 runs to 17 residues. Germline assignment: CDR1 DFQATT and CDR2 SNEGSKA (reference sequence). The trim removed 2 bases at V and 8 bases at J, leaving 12 bases unmatched.

This clonotype is medium-sized in the sample. The chain recombines TRBV7-9 with TRBJ2-5; 7 positions match TRBD2. V was pared by 6 bases and J by 2 bases, with 6 bases of the junction left unmatched. CDR1 is SEHNR, CDR2 FQNEAQ, per germline (reference sequence). This CDR3 spans 14 amino acids. The CDR3 nucleotides are TGTGCCAGCAGTTCTAGCGGACCACAAGAGACCCAGTACTTC. Encoded protein: CASSSSGPQETQYF.

This clonotype has at least ten counts. The rearrangement uses TRBV20-1 and TRBJ1-5; D is uncertain. CDR3 length: 15 amino acids. Germline CDR1 and CDR2: DFQATT and SNEGSKA (reference sequence). Trimming took off 1 base at V and 3 bases at J, with 13 bases between the two ends. The CDR3 region has the DNA TGCAGTGCTAGAGTAACGGGGTTTGACAATCAGCCCCAGCATTTT. It codes for CSARVTGFDNQPQHF.

This clonotype was recorded many times. This chain links TRBV20-1 with TRBJ1-5; D call uncertain. Germline CDR1 DFQATT, CDR2 SNEGSKA (reference sequence). The CDR3 contains 15 residues. The ends were cut back, 3 bases at V and 6 bases at J, with 18 bases in the middle. The CDR3 is CSASSVYGSGQPQHF. The CDR3, as DNA: TGCAGTGCTAGCAGTGTGTATGGTTCAGGTCAGCCCCAGCATTTT.

This chain uses TRBV7-3 with TRBJ2-1; D perhaps matches TRBD2 (6 bases). The CDR3 is 13 residues long. The V gene lost 2 bases and the J gene lost 9 bases, with 11 bases spanning the gap. Germline CDR1 reads SGHTA; CDR2 reads FQGTGA. The CDR3 spells CASSLPGVAEQFF. The CDR3 nucleotides read TGTGCCAGCAGCTTACCGGGGGTGGCTGAGCAGTTCTTC. The full variable domain, its missing parts supplied by reference TRBV7-3 and TRBJ2-1, is GAGVSQTPSNKVTEKGKYVELRCDPISGHTALYWYRQSLGQGPEFLIYFQGTGAADDSGLPNDRFFAVRPEGSVSTLKIQRTERGDSAVYLCASSLPGVAEQFFGPGTRLTVL.

This clonotype was observed a few times. The chain employs TRBV5-6 and TRBJ2-2; the match to TRBD1 covers 8 bases. J was trimmed by 4 bases and V by 3 bases; bases with no gene match: 8. In germline, CDR1 is SGHDT, CDR2 YYEEEE. The CDR3 is made up of 16 amino acids. In nucleotides, the CDR3 is TGTGCCAGCAGCTCGCTCGGGACAGGCCGCACCGGGGAGCTGTTTTTT. It specifies CASSSLGTGRTGELFF.

This rearrangement joins TRBV7-9 to TRBJ1-3; 9 nucleotides line up with TRBD1. Germline V gene data show CDR1 as SEHNR and CDR2 as FQNEAQ (reference sequence). The CDR3 consists of 19 residues. The junction had 12 bases not matched to a gene; V was cut back by 2 bases and J by 1 base. Written as DNA, the CDR3 is TGTGCCAGCAGCTTAAGGGAACAGGGGGCAGGGAGATCTGGAAACACCATATATTTT. Its protein product is CASSLREQGAGRSGNTIYF.

This clonotype was seen many times. The genes are TRBV18 and TRBJ2-3; possible D gene TRBD2, 6 bases. V was trimmed by 10 bases and J by 0 bases, leaving 14 bases between them. There are 14 residues in the CDR3. CDR1 and CDR2 (germline): KGHSH, LQKENI. In DNA, the CDR3 is TGTGCCAACACTCGGCGGGGAAGCACAGATACGCAGTATTTT. This codes for CANTRRGSTDTQYF.

This clonotype has ten or more counts. The chain combines TRBV7-2 with TRBJ2-5, with a possible D match to TRBD2 (6 bases). The ends were cut back, 1 base at V and 5 bases at J, with 14 bases in the middle. CDR1 and CDR2 (germline): SGHTA, FQGNSA. The CDR3 runs to 15 residues. The CDR3 nucleotides are TGTGCCAGCAGCTTAGTGGGACTGGGGAGGGAGACCCAGTACTTC. Amino acid sequence: CASSLVGLGRETQYF.

The J gene is TRBJ2-3, the V gene TRBV14, with TRBD2 matching over 7 bases. CDR3 size: 15 residues. After removal of 0 bases from V and 7 bases from J, the junction contained 7 bases not matched to a gene. Germline V lookup: CDR1 SGHDN, CDR2 FVKESK. CDR3 sequence reads: CASSQDLQGGNTQYF. The CDR3 region has the DNA TGTGCCAGCAGCCAAGATTTGCAGGGAGGGAATACGCAGTATTTT.

V usage is TRBV14 and J usage is TRBJ1-4; 7 bases agree with TRBD1. The length of the CDR3 is 16 residues. The germline V gene has CDR1 SGHDN and CDR2 FVKESK. V was clipped by 2 bases and J by 0 bases; unmatched bases: 3. CDR3 amino acids: CASSQLGQATNEKLFF. The DNA for the CDR3 is TGTGCCAGCAGCCAACTCGGACAGGCAACTAATGAAAAACTGTTTTTT.

This clonotype has just a few counts. The gene calls are TRBV11-2 and TRBJ1-5, with D perhaps matching TRBD1 (6 bases). The V and J ends lost 3 bases and 4 bases respectively, with 19 bases between them. This CDR3 contains 17 residues. CDR1 and CDR2 (germline): SGHAT, FQNNGV. The CDR3 spells CASSLGSLGGYNQPQHF. Here the CDR3 DNA reads TGTGCCAGCAGCTTGGGCAGCTTAGGGGGTTATAATCAGCCCCAGCATTTT.

The genes are TRBV5-1 and TRBJ2-7; weak D call: TRBD1 (6 bases). Germline CDR1 and CDR2: SGHRS and YFSETQ. The CDR3 is made up of 15 amino acids. Trimming cost V 3 bases and J 6 bases, with 19 bases left between them. The CDR3 protein is CASSSSTQGTGEQYF. The CDR3 coding sequence is TGCGCCAGCAGCTCGAGTACTCAGGGGACGGGCGAGCAGTACTTC.